Each of the 8 T cell receptor beta chains below was sequenced from the same sample in a study of T cell repertoires in cytomegalovirus infection. Each CDR3 protein gets one entry after TCRdb re-called the reads with MiXCR. Altogether around 750,000 distinct CDR3 sequences are present, 32% being singletons, with the ten largest covering over 10%. Antigens for these TCRs are unknown. This specimen consisted of cultured CD8+ T cells from PBMCs, obtained from culture after CMV antigen stimulation. The receptors derive from a human donor in good health (CMV status not recorded). Some clones in this sample may be carry-over from other donors' samples.

V gene TRBV6-2 or TRBV6-3 combines with J gene TRBJ2-1; 10 bases map to TRBD2. With 2 bases clipped from V and 4 bases from J, the junction kept 2 bases outside the gene matches. The CDR3 contains 15 residues. CDR1 MNHEY and CDR2 SVGEGT come from the germline V gene. DNA for the CDR3: TGTGCCAGCAGTTACATAGCGGGGGGATACAATGAGCAGTTCTTC. Its protein is CASSYIAGGYNEQFF.

This sequence joins TRBV15 and TRBJ2-1; D possibly matches TRBD1 or TRBD2 (6 bases each). The CDR3 is 17 residues long. The germline gives CDR1 LNHNV, CDR2 YYDKDF (reference sequence). V lost 5 bases and J 9 bases, leaving 26 bases between the germline ends. Here the CDR3 reads CATSGNGGEIASSEQFF. CDR3 coding DNA: TGTGCCACCAGCGGGAACGGGGGCGAAATTGCCTCAAGTGAGCAGTTCTTC.

This clonotype came up a few times. The chain uses TRBV7-9 and TRBJ2-2; 8 bases are a match to TRBD1. Germline V gene lookup returns CDR1 SEHNR and CDR2 FQNEAQ (reference sequence). V lost 4 bases to trimming and J lost 1 base; unmatched junction nucleotides: 8. The CDR3 is made up of 17 amino acids. CDR3 DNA sequence: TGTGCCAGCAGCTCTCCCGCCGGGACAGGGAACACCGGGGAGCTGTTTTTT. Its translation: CASSSPAGTGNTGELFF.

The DNA for the CDR3 is TGTGCCAGCAGCACGTCCCATGAAGCTTTCTTT. It yields the protein CASSTSHEAFF. This chain joins TRBV7-4 and TRBJ1-1; D not resolved. Deletions cut 5 bases from V and 7 bases from J, with 8 bases between. The CDR3 spans 11 residues. CDR1 is SGHVT, CDR2 SQSDAQ, per germline.

This clonotype occurred a few times. This rearrangement joins TRBV12-3 or TRBV12-4 to TRBJ1-2, with D unresolved. V lost 4 bases to trimming and J lost 10 bases, with 13 bases between them. The CDR3 is made up of 12 amino acids. Here the CDR3 DNA reads TGTGCCAGCAGTTCGACTGGGCCGGACTACACCTTC. Translated: CASSSTGPDYTF.

The V gene is TRBV12-3 or TRBV12-4, the J gene TRBJ1-6; 7 bases line up with TRBD1. Trimming at V came to 2 bases and at J to 7 bases, leaving 5 bases not matched to a gene. The CDR3 has 15 residues. The CDR3 here is CASSLNRGVNSPLHF. The CDR3 nucleotides are TGTGCCAGCAGTTTAAACAGGGGAGTGAATTCACCCCTCCACTTT.

In this sample, this clonotype turned up once. The chain has TRBV27 and TRBJ2-1, with D uncertain. With 2 bases removed from V and 6 bases from J, the gap between germline ends came to 8 bases. The germline CDR1 and CDR2 sequences are MNHEY and SMNVEV (reference sequence). This CDR3 contains 13 residues. For the CDR3, the DNA is TGTGCCAGCAGTTTAGTAGTGTCCAATGAGCAGTTCTTC. It specifies CASSLVVSNEQFF.

This clonotype showed up just a few times. The chain links TRBV27 to TRBJ1-6; D unclear. Trimming removed 5 bases at V and 0 bases at J, with 11 bases between. Germline CDR1 reads MNHEY; CDR2 reads SMNVEV (reference sequence). The CDR3 runs to 16 residues. The CDR3 is CASSKGRSSYNSPLHF. The CDR3 nucleotides are TGTGCCAGCAGTAAGGGAAGGAGCTCCTATAATTCACCCCTCCACTTT.